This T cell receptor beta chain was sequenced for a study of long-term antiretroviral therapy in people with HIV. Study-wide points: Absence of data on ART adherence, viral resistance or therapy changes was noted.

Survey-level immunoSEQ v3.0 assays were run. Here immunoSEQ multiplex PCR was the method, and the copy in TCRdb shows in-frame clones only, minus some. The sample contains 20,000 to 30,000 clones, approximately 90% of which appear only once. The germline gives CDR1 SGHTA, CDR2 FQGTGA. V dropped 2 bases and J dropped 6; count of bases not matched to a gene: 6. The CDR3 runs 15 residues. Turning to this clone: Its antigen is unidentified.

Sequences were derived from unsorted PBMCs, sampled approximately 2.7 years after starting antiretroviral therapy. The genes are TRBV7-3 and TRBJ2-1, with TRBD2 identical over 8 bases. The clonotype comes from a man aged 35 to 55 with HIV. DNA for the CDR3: TGTGCCAGCAGCTTAGGAGCGGGGGAGTCCAATGAGCAGTTCTTC. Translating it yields CASSLGAGESNEQFF.